The source of this T cell receptor beta chain is a study of blood T cell repertoires in COVID-19. TCRdb's table, derived via immunoSEQ multiplex PCR, lists solely in-frame clones and lacks some. This sample has hundreds of thousands of clones; 88% occur once, and the top ten carry around 0.99%. Trimming took off 5 bases at V and 11 bases at J, with 15 bases between the two ends. This CDR3 has 12 amino acids. CDR1 and CDR2 from the germline V gene are LGHDT and YNNKEL (reference sequence). The material sequenced was peripheral blood. V is TRBV3-1 (or the pseudogene TRBV3-2) and J is TRBJ1-2; TRBD1 is a possible D gene (6 bases). This TCR was sampled from a woman between 40 and 50 years old who had recovered from COVID-19. CDR3: CASSLGAQRYTF. The DNA of the CDR3 is TGTGCCAGCAGCTTGGGGGCGCAGAGGTACACCTTC.